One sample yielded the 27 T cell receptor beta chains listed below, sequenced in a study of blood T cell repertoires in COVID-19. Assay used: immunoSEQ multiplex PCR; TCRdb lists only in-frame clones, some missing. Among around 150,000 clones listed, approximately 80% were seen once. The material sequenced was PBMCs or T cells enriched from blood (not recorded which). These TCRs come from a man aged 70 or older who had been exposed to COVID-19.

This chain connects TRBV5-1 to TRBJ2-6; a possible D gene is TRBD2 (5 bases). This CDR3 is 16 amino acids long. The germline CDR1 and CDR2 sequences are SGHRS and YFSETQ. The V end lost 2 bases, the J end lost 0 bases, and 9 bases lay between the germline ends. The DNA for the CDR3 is TGCGCCAGCAGCTTCACCGGGGACTCTGGGGCCAACGTCCTGACTTTC. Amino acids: CASSFTGDSGANVLTF. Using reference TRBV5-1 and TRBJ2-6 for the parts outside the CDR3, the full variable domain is KAGVTQTPRYLIKTRGQQVTLSCSPISGHRSVSWYQQTPGQGLQFLFEYFSETQRNKGNFPGRFSGRQFSNSRSEMNVSTLELGDSALYLCASSFTGDSGANVLTFGAGSRLTVL.

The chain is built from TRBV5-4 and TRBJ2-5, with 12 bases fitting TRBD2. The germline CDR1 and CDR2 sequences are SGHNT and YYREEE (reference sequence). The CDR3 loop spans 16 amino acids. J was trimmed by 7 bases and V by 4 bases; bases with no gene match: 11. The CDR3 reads CASSSRLAGAMGTQYF. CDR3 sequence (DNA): TGTGCCAGCAGCAGCCGACTAGCGGGGGCGATGGGGACCCAGTACTTC.

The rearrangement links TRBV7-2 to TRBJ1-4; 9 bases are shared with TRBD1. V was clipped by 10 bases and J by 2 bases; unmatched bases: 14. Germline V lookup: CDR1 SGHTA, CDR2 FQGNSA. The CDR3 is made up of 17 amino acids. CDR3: CATTPGQGVRTNEKLFF. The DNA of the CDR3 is TGTGCCACCACGCCGGGACAGGGAGTTCGCACTAATGAAAAACTGTTTTTT. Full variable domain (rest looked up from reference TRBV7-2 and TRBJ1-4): GAGVSQSPSNKVTEKGKDVELRCDPISGHTALYWYRQSLGQGLEFLIYFQGNSAPDKSGLPSDRFSAERTGGSVSTLTIQRTQQEDSAVYLCATTPGQGVRTNEKLFFGSGTQLSVL.

DNA of the CDR3: TGTGCCAGCAGCTTACAGGGTAGGACTAATGAAAAACTGTTTTTT. Its protein is CASSLQGRTNEKLFF. The J gene is TRBJ1-4, the V gene TRBV11-2; tentative D call: TRBD1 (5 bases). The V end was cut by 2 bases, the J end by 2 bases, with 9 bases between. Germline CDR1 reads SGHAT; CDR2 reads FQNNGV. This CDR3 is built from 15 residues.

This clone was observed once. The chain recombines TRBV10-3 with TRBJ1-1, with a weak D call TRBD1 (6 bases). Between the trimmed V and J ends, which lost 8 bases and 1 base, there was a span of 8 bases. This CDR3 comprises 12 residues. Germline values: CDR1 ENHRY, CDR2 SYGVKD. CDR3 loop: CAIGQPNTEAFF. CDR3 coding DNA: TGTGCCATCGGACAGCCGAACACTGAAGCTTTCTTT.

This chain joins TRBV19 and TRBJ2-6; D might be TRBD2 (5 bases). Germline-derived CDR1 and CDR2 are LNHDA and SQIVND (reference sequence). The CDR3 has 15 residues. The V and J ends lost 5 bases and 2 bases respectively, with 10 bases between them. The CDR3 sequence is CASSSPGAGANVLTF. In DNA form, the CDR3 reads TGTGCCAGTAGTTCGCCCGGGGCTGGGGCCAACGTCCTGACTTTC. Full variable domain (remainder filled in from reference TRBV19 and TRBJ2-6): DGGITQSPKYLFRKEGQNVTLSCEQNLNHDAMYWYRQDPGQGLRLIYYSQIVNDFQKGDIAEGYSVSREKKESFPLTVTSAQKNPTAFYLCASSSPGAGANVLTFGAGSRLTVL.

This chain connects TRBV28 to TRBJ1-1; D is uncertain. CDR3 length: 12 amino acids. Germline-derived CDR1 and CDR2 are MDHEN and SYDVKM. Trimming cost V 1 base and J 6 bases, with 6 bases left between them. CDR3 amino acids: CASSLFTAEAFF. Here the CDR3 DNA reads TGTGCCAGCAGTTTATTCACAGCTGAAGCTTTCTTT.

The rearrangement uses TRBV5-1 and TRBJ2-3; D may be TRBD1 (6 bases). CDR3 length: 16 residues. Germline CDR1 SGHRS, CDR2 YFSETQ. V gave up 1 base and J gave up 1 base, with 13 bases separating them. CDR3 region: CASSLSPRGGTDTQYF. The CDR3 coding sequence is TGCGCCAGCAGCTTGTCTCCCAGGGGTGGCACAGATACGCAGTATTTT. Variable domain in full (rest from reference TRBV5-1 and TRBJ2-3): KAGVTQTPRYLIKTRGQQVTLSCSPISGHRSVSWYQQTPGQGLQFLFEYFSETQRNKGNFPGRFSGRQFSNSRSEMNVSTLELGDSALYLCASSLSPRGGTDTQYFGPGTRLTVL.

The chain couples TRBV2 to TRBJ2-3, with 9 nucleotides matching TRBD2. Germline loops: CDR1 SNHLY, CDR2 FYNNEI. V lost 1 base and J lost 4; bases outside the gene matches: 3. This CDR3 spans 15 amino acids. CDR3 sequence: CASSEGGRASDTQYF. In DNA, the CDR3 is TGTGCCAGCAGTGAAGGCGGGAGGGCCTCAGATACGCAGTATTTT.

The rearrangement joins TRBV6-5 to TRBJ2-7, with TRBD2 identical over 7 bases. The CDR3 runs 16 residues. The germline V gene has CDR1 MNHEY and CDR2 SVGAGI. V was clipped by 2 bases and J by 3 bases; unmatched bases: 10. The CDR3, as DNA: TGTGCCAGCAGTTACAGGGACGGAGGACTAGACTACGAGCAGTACTTC. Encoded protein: CASSYRDGGLDYEQYF.

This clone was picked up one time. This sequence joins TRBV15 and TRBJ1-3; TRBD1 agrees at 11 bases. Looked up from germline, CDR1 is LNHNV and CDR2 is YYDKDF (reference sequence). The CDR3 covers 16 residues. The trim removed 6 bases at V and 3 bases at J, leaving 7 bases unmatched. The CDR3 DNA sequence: TGTGCCACCAGGGATCCGGGACAGGGGGTTGGAAACACCATATATTTT. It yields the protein CATRDPGQGVGNTIYF.

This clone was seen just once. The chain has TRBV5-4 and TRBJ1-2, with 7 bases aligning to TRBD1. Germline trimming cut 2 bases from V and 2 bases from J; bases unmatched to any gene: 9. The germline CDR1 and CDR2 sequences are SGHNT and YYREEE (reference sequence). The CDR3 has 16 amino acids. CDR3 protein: CASSFPGGQPNYGYTF. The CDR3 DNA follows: TGTGCCAGCAGCTTCCCCGGGGGACAGCCGAACTATGGCTACACCTTC.

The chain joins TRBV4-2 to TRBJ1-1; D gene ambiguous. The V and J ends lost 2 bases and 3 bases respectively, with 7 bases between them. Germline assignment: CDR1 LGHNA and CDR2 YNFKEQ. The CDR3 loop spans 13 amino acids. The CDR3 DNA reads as TGTGCCAGCAGCCAAAACACCGACACTGAAGCTTTCTTT. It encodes CASSQNTDTEAFF.

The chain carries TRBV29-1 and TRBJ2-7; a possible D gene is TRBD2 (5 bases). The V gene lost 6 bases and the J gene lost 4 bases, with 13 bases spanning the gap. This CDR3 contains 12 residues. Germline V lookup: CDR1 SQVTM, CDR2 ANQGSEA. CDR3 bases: TGCAGCGTGGAACGGGGAAATTACGAGCAGTACTTC. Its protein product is CSVERGNYEQYF.

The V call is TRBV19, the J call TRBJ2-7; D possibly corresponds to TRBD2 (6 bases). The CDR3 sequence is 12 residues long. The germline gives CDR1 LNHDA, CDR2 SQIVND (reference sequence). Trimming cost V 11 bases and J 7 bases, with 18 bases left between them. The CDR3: CAARALGGEQYF. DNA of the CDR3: TGTGCCGCACGGGCCCTGGGAGGAGAGCAGTACTTC.

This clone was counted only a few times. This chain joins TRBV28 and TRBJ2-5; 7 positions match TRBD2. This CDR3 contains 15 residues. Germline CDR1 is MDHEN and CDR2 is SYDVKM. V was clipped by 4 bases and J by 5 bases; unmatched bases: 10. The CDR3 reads CASSSRLRGWETQYF. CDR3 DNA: TGTGCCAGCAGTTCGAGATTGCGGGGGTGGGAGACCCAGTACTTC. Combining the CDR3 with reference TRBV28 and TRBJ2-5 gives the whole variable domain DVKVTQSSRYLVKRTGEKVFLECVQDMDHENMFWYRQDPGLGLRLIYFSYDVKMKEKGDIPEGYSVSREKKERFSLILESASTNQTSMYLCASSSRLRGWETQYFGPGTRLLVL.

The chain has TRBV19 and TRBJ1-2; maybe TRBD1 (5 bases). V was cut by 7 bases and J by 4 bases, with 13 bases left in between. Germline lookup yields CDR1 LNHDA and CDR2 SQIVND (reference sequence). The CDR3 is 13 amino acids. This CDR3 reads CASTFDSPYGYTF. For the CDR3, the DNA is TGTGCCAGTACCTTCGACAGCCCCTATGGCTACACCTTC.

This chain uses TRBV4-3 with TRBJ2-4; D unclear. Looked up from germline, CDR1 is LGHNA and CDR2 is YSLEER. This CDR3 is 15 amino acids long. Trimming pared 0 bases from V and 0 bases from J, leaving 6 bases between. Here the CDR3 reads CASSQDLRAKNIQYF. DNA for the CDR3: TGCGCCAGCAGCCAAGATCTGAGAGCCAAAAACATTCAGTACTTC.

CDR3 sequence: CASSLSHGGRGGYTF. In DNA, the CDR3 is TGTGCCAGCAGTTTATCGCACGGGGGGCGCGGTGGCTACACCTTC. The rearrangement joins TRBV27 to TRBJ1-2, with D tentatively TRBD1 (6 bases). Germline lookup yields CDR1 MNHEY and CDR2 SMNVEV (reference sequence). Trimming took off 0 bases at V and 7 bases at J, with 15 bases between the two ends. The CDR3 runs 15 residues.

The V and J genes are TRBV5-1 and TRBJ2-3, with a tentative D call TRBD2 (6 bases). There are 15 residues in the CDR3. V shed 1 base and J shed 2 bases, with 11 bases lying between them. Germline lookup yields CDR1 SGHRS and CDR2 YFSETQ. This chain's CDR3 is CASSLIAVNTDTQYF. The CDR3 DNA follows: TGCGCCAGCAGCTTGATAGCGGTCAACACAGATACGCAGTATTTT. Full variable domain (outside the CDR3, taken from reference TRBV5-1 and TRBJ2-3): KAGVTQTPRYLIKTRGQQVTLSCSPISGHRSVSWYQQTPGQGLQFLFEYFSETQRNKGNFPGRFSGRQFSNSRSEMNVSTLELGDSALYLCASSLIAVNTDTQYFGPGTRLTVL.

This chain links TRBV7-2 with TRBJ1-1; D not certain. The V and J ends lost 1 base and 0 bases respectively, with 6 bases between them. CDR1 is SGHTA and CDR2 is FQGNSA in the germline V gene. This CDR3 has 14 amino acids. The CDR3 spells CASSLVALNTEAFF. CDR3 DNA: TGTGCCAGCAGCTTAGTAGCCTTGAACACTGAAGCTTTCTTT.

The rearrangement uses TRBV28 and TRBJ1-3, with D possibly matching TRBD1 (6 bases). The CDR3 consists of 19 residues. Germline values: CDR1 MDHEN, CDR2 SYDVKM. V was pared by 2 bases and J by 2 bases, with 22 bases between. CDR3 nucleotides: TGTGCCAGCAGTTTACTCCTTCCCGGGACACCCGGTACTGGAAACACCATATATTTT. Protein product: CASSLLLPGTPGTGNTIYF.

The CDR3 DNA reads as TGTGCCAGCAAGGACAGGGGGAACTACGAGCAGTACTTC. Encoded protein: CASKDRGNYEQYF. This chain uses TRBV6-5 with TRBJ2-7, with TRBD1 matching over 10 bases. The CDR3 length is 13 residues. Germline V gene lookup returns CDR1 MNHEY and CDR2 SVGAGI. J lost 3 bases, V lost 7 bases, and 3 bases had no gene match.

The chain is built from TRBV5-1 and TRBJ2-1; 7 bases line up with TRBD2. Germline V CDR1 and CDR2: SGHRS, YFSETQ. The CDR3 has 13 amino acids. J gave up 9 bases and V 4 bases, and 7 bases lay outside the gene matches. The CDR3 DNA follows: TGCGCCAGCAGCCGGGGGGATCTGGGTGAGCAGTTCTTC. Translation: CASSRGDLGEQFF.

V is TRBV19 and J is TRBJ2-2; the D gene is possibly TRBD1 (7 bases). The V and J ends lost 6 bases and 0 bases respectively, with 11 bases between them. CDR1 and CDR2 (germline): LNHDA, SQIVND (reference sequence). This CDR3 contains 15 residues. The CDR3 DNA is TGTGCCAGTAGGGCGGGACAGACGAACACCGGGGAGCTGTTTTTT. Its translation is CASRAGQTNTGELFF.

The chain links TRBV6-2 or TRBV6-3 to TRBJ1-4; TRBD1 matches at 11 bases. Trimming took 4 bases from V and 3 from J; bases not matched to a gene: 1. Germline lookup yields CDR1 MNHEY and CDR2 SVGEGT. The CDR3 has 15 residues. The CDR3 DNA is TGTGCCAGCAGTTGGACAGGGGGCCCTAATGAAAAACTGTTTTTT. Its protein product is CASSWTGGPNEKLFF.

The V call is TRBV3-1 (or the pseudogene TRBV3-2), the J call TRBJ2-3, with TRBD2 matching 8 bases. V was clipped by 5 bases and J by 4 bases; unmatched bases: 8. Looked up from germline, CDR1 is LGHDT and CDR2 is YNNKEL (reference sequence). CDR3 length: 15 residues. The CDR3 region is CASSSRGGQPDTQYF. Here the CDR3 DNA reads TGTGCCAGCAGCAGTCGGGGGGGCCAGCCAGATACGCAGTATTTT.